The 5 T cell receptor beta chains given below trace back to one sample, sequenced in a study of CD8+ T cells in alopecia areata. Treatment specified: oral pan-JAK inhibitor, 5-10 mg twice daily. RNA was isolated and reverse transcribed to cDNA, the sequencing template. This table comes from immunoSEQ multiplex PCR, and its TCRdb copy is limited to in-frame clones, with some not included. This sample yields around 210,000 clones, of which 64% are seen a single time; around 3.9% belongs to the top ten. Sequenced material: CD4+ T cells sorted from blood, taken at week 4, from a patient treated with tofacitinib. Receptors originate from a human donor with alopecia areata.

The V gene is TRBV12-5, the J gene TRBJ1-6; D remains unclear. From germline, CDR1 is LGHNT and CDR2 FRNRAP. The CDR3 runs to 13 residues. The germline V and J ends were trimmed by 2 bases and 9 bases, with 8 bases remaining between them. The CDR3 DNA reads TGTGCTAGTGGTTTGCAGGCGGGTTCACCCCTCCACTTT. It yields the protein CASGLQAGSPLHF.

V is TRBV4-2 and J is TRBJ2-3, with D perhaps assigned TRBD1 or TRBD2 (5 bases each). Germline-derived CDR1 and CDR2 are LGHNA and YNFKEQ. The V gene lost 0 bases and the J gene lost 6 bases, with 19 bases spanning the gap. The CDR3 totals 17 residues. CDR3 region: CASSQDPTASWGDTQYF. The CDR3 DNA reads as TGTGCCAGCAGCCAAGATCCGACAGCCTCGTGGGGGGATACGCAGTATTTT.

V usage is TRBV18 and J usage is TRBJ2-1; the match to TRBD2 covers 9 bases. Germline lookup yields CDR1 KGHSH and CDR2 LQKENI. The V gene end was trimmed by 2 bases and the J gene end by 5 bases; junction bases not matched to a gene: 1. This CDR3 is 14 amino acids long. The CDR3 here is CASSPSSGNNEQFF. For the CDR3, the DNA is TGTGCCAGCTCACCATCTAGCGGGAACAATGAGCAGTTCTTC.

V and J are TRBV7-2 and TRBJ2-7; tentatively, D is TRBD2 (6 bases). Germline loops: CDR1 SGHTA, CDR2 FQGNSA. With 1 base removed from V and 3 bases from J, the gap between germline ends came to 16 bases. The CDR3 totals 16 residues. The CDR3 spells CASSLEAGRLDYEQYF. As DNA, the CDR3 is TGTGCCAGCAGCTTAGAGGCTGGTAGACTAGACTACGAGCAGTACTTC.

This sequence joins TRBV29-1 and TRBJ2-1; 8 nucleotides align to TRBD2. The germline gives CDR1 SQVTM, CDR2 ANQGSEA. Trimming cost V 7 bases and J 9 bases; bases outside gene matches: 14. The CDR3 runs to 14 residues. CDR3 coding DNA: TGCAGCGGGGCCTTAGCGGGGCGTTCCGGTGAGCAGTTCTTC. Translated, it gives CSGALAGRSGEQFF.